These 9 T cell receptor beta chains originate from one sample sequenced in a study of tumor and adjacent non-tumor tissue in lung cancer. No cell sorting was done before RNA was extracted from the tissue. Three rounds of nested PCR, following a modified ARM-PCR protocol, produced the TCRbeta library. MiXCR, run by TCRdb on the multiplex PCR reads, gives a single entry per CDR3 protein. This table has over 110,000 distinct CDR3 sequences, around 61% appearing once. Sequencing was carried out using lung tumor tissue. These receptors were collected from a man in his fifties or sixties with small cell lung cancer.

This clonotype was detected only a few times. Its ends do not fully match the called genes, so a read error is possible. The chain couples TRBV28 to TRBJ1-2; D is ambiguous. The CDR3 sequence is 15 residues long. Per the germline V gene, CDR1 is MDHEN and CDR2 is SYDVKM. CDR3 region: CASSPRTGSIYGYIF. CDR3 in DNA: TGTGCCAGCAGTCCAAGGACGGGGTCCATCTATGGATACATCTTC.

The V gene is TRBV30, the J gene TRBJ2-1; the match to TRBD2 covers 10 bases. CDR1 is GTSNPN, CDR2 SVGIG, per germline (reference sequence). This CDR3 region has 14 residues. The trim removed 2 bases at V and 6 bases at J, leaving 4 bases unmatched. CDR3 amino acids: CAWSTGTSVNEQFF. In DNA, the CDR3 is TGTGCCTGGAGTACGGGGACTAGCGTCAATGAGCAGTTCTTC.

This clonotype has a handful of counts. CDR3 nucleotide sequence: TGCGCCAGCAGCCAAGAGGTCTCTGGGGCCAACGTCCTGACTTTC. Translation gives CASSQEVSGANVLTF. The chain has TRBV4-1 and TRBJ2-6; D is undetermined. Trimming stripped 0 bases from V and 0 bases from J, with 3 bases between. The CDR3 consists of 15 residues. CDR1 and CDR2 (germline): MGHRA, YSYEKL.

This clonotype was found many times. This chain connects TRBV20-1 to TRBJ1-6; unclear D gene. Between the trimmed V and J ends, which lost 6 bases and 0 bases, there was a span of 15 bases. Per germline, CDR1 DFQATT and CDR2 SNEGSKA (reference sequence). CDR3 length: 16 amino acids. CDR3 sequence reads: CSATKRKSSYNSPLHF. The CDR3 DNA sequence: TGCAGTGCCACTAAGAGAAAGAGCTCCTATAATTCACCCCTCCACTTT.

For this clonotype: A read error may produce the germline difference seen at one junction end. The rearrangement links TRBV6-1 to TRBJ2-3, with TRBD2 as a possible D gene (7 bases). Germline V CDR1 and CDR2: MNHNS, SASEGT. The CDR3 contains 15 residues. As DNA, the CDR3 is TGTGCTAGCAGCGAGGGGGGGTATAACACAGATACACAGTATTTT. Protein sequence: CASSEGGYNTDTQYF.

In its sample, this clonotype was seen many times. The chain joins TRBV28 to TRBJ2-7; 7 bases are a match to TRBD2. The CDR3 is 11 residues long. The junction had 7 bases not matched to a gene; V was cut back by 6 bases and J by 11 bases. Germline CDR1 and CDR2: MDHEN and SYDVKM. The CDR3 here is CASSRSGAEYF. The CDR3, as DNA: TGTGCCAGCAGCCGAAGCGGGGCCGAGTACTTC.

The chain is built from TRBV4-1 and TRBJ2-7, with D perhaps matching TRBD1 (5 bases). The germline V and J ends were trimmed by 4 bases and 0 bases, with 13 bases remaining between them. The V gene's germline CDR1 is MGHRA and CDR2 YSYEKL. This CDR3 is 15 amino acids long. As DNA, the CDR3 is TGCGCCAGCAGCCGGGGTAGGGGTCACTCCTACGAGCAGTACTTC. It encodes CASSRGRGHSYEQYF.

This clonotype was seen ten or more times. The genes are TRBV12-3 or TRBV12-4 and TRBJ1-4; perhaps TRBD1 as D (5 bases). The CDR3 is 15 residues long. The germline V and J ends were trimmed by 6 bases and 5 bases, with 16 bases remaining between them. CDR3: CASRLNRFGNEKLFF. CDR3 sequence (DNA): TGTGCCAGCAGATTGAACAGGTTCGGGAATGAAAAACTGTTTTTT.

The V gene is TRBV6-5, the J gene TRBJ2-1, with 7 bases aligning to TRBD2. In germline, CDR1 is MNHEY, CDR2 SVGAGI. This CDR3 is 16 amino acids long. With 10 bases clipped from V and 3 bases from J, the junction kept 15 bases outside the gene matches. CDR3 residues: CATSKSSGIVYNEQFF. In DNA form, the CDR3 reads TGTGCCACCTCTAAGTCAAGCGGGATCGTCTACAATGAGCAGTTCTTC.